What follows are 27 T cell receptor beta chains derived from one specimen sequenced in a study of blood T cell repertoires in COVID-19. Using immunoSEQ multiplex PCR, the repertoire was profiled, and TCRdb retains in-frame clones only, with some absent. Among 130,000 to 150,000 clones listed, around 80% were seen once. The sample consisted of peripheral blood. Receptors were obtained from a woman aged 45-59 years with acute or convalescent COVID-19.

This clone is a singleton in its sample. This chain links TRBV6-5 with TRBJ2-7, with TRBD1 as a possible D gene (6 bases). The CDR3 spans 14 residues. Germline assignment: CDR1 MNHEY and CDR2 SVGAGI. V was clipped by 8 bases and J by 1 base, with 15 bases between them. CDR3 bases: TGTGCCAGCCACACAGGGCAGGGATCCTACGAGCAGTACTTC. The encoded protein is CASHTGQGSYEQYF.

The chain joins TRBV9 to TRBJ1-1; D gene ambiguous. Trimming left V 0 bases short and J 8 bases short, with 8 bases between. The CDR3 loop spans 12 amino acids. The germline V gene has CDR1 SGDLS and CDR2 YYNGEE. CDR3 sequence (DNA): TGTGCCAGCAGCGTAGGAAACCGGGAAGCTTTCTTT. This sequence encodes CASSVGNREAFF.

The CDR3 here is CASSRAGRYGYTF. The CDR3 DNA follows: TGTGCCAGCAGCCGGGCCGGAAGGTATGGCTACACCTTC. This chain connects TRBV14 to TRBJ1-2; no firm D call. Germline CDR1 SGHDN, CDR2 FVKESK. This CDR3 spans 13 amino acids. V lost 4 bases, J lost 5 bases, and 11 bases lay in between.

The rearrangement links TRBV5-1 to TRBJ1-1; 8 bases align to TRBD1. There are 11 residues in the CDR3. V shed 5 bases and J 10 bases; nucleotides not matched to a gene: 4. Germline values: CDR1 SGHRS, CDR2 YFSETQ. The CDR3 is CASRQGQVAFF. As DNA, the CDR3 is TGCGCCAGCAGACAGGGACAGGTAGCTTTCTTT. Together with reference TRBV5-1 and TRBJ1-1, the CDR3 gives the full variable domain: KAGVTQTPRYLIKTRGQQVTLSCSPISGHRSVSWYQQTPGQGLQFLFEYFSETQRNKGNFPGRFSGRQFSNSRSEMNVSTLELGDSALYLCASRQGQVAFFGQGTRLTVV.

The genes are TRBV5-4 and TRBJ2-1; D is unresolved. Germline assignment: CDR1 SGHNT and CDR2 YYREEE (reference sequence). Trimming shortened V by 0 bases and J by 4 bases, and 5 bases separated the two germline ends. CDR3 size: 13 residues. The CDR3 protein is CASSLAMYNEQFF. The CDR3 nucleotides are TGTGCCAGCAGCTTGGCTATGTACAATGAGCAGTTCTTC.

CDR3 residues: CASSHGDRANEKLFF. DNA for the CDR3: TGCGCCAGCAGCCACGGGGACAGGGCCAATGAAAAACTGTTTTTT. The chain uses TRBV4-1 and TRBJ1-4, with 9 bases identical to TRBD1. The CDR3 is 15 residues long. Trimming at V came to 3 bases and at J to 5 bases, leaving 4 bases not matched to a gene. The germline V gene has CDR1 MGHRA and CDR2 YSYEKL.

The chain links TRBV23-1 to TRBJ1-3; tentatively, D is TRBD1 (6 bases). TRBV23-1 is designated an ORF whose function remains uncertain. Trimming removed 4 bases at V and 5 bases at J, with 15 bases between. The CDR3 extends over 15 amino acids. CDR3 in amino acids: CASSPHRVPRNTIYF. The CDR3 bases are TGCGCCAGCAGTCCGCACAGGGTCCCGCGAAACACCATATATTTT.

This chain uses TRBV6-6 with TRBJ1-1; tentative D call: TRBD1 (6 bases). Trimming took off 5 bases at V and 6 bases at J, with 16 bases between the two ends. CDR1 is MNHNY, CDR2 SVGAGI, per germline (reference sequence). This CDR3 comprises 14 residues. CDR3 in DNA: TGTGCCAGCAGTCACCGGGACACCAACGCTGAAGCTTTCTTT. Translating it yields CASSHRDTNAEAFF.

The CDR3 DNA reads as TGTGCCAGCAGCCCCTTAGCGGGGTACAATGAGCAGTTCTTC. It is translated as CASSPLAGYNEQFF. The rearrangement joins TRBV3-1 (or the pseudogene TRBV3-2) to TRBJ2-1; 8 nucleotides align to TRBD2. This CDR3 comprises 14 residues. Trimming at V came to 4 bases and at J to 4 bases, leaving 3 bases not matched to a gene. Per the germline V gene, CDR1 is LGHDT and CDR2 is YNNKEL (reference sequence).

The chain is built from TRBV2 and TRBJ2-1, with 9 bases identical to TRBD1. The CDR3 covers 17 residues. CDR1 and CDR2 (germline): SNHLY, FYNNEI. The ends lost 3 bases at V and 6 bases at J; junction bases unmatched: 12. The CDR3 sequence is CASSENTDRGFGNEQFF. CDR3 nucleotide sequence: TGTGCCAGCAGTGAGAACACCGACAGGGGGTTCGGCAATGAGCAGTTCTTC.

This rearrangement joins TRBV4-3 to TRBJ1-3; D gene ambiguous. The CDR3 consists of 15 residues. V gave up 4 bases and J gave up 0 bases, with 10 bases separating them. The V gene's germline CDR1 is LGHNA and CDR2 YSLEER. CDR3 loop: CASSPSIGSGNTIYF. The CDR3 region has the DNA TGCGCCAGCAGCCCGTCGATCGGCTCTGGAAACACCATATATTTT.

V and J are TRBV7-9 and TRBJ1-4; weak D call: TRBD1 (6 bases). The CDR3 length is 13 residues. CDR1 is SEHNR and CDR2 is FQNEAQ in the germline V gene (reference sequence). Trimming shortened V by 10 bases and J by 5 bases, and 14 bases separated the two germline ends. Here the CDR3 DNA reads TGTGCCACTACAGGGTGGATGAATGAAAAACTGTTTTTT. This encodes CATTGWMNEKLFF.

The rearrangement joins TRBV6-5 to TRBJ1-5; weak D call: TRBD1 (6 bases). With 4 bases removed from V and 8 bases from J, the gap between germline ends came to 12 bases. CDR1 is MNHEY, CDR2 SVGAGI, per germline. The CDR3 runs to 13 residues. In nucleotides, the CDR3 is TGTGCCAGCAGTTTACAGGGTATGGAGCCCCAGCATTTT. This gives the protein CASSLQGMEPQHF.

V usage is TRBV3-1 (or the pseudogene TRBV3-2) and J usage is TRBJ1-2; D is uncertain. V shed 3 bases and J shed 7 bases, with 12 bases lying between them. There are 13 residues in the CDR3. Germline loops: CDR1 LGHDT, CDR2 YNNKEL (reference sequence). The CDR3: CASSHPRGGGYTF. CDR3 in DNA: TGTGCCAGCAGCCACCCCCGTGGAGGTGGCTACACCTTC.

This rearrangement joins TRBV3-1 (or the pseudogene TRBV3-2) to TRBJ2-2; a possible D gene is TRBD1 (6 bases). Germline CDR1 reads LGHDT; CDR2 reads YNNKEL (reference sequence). The CDR3 is made up of 16 amino acids. Between the trimmed V and J ends, which lost 0 bases and 6 bases, there was a span of 14 bases. This CDR3 reads CASSQDATGFPGELFF. CDR3 nucleotide sequence: TGTGCCAGCAGCCAAGACGCGACAGGATTCCCCGGGGAGCTGTTTTTT.

The rearrangement links TRBV9 to TRBJ1-3; TRBD1 might be the D (5 bases). The CDR3 length is 16 residues. V was cut by 4 bases and J by 8 bases, with 22 bases left in between. Germline assignment: CDR1 SGDLS and CDR2 YYNGEE. The CDR3 sequence is CASSPRGGSTTDTIYF. The CDR3 DNA is TGTGCCAGCAGCCCTCGGGGGGGGAGCACAACGGACACCATATATTTT. Complete variable domain (other parts from reference TRBV9 and TRBJ1-3): DSGVTQTPKHLITATGQRVTLRCSPRSGDLSVYWYQQSLDQGLQFLIQYYNGEERAKGNILERFSAQQFPDLHSELNLSSLELGDSALYFCASSPRGGSTTDTIYFGEGSWLTVV.

The chain employs TRBV2 and TRBJ2-2; 7 nucleotides match TRBD2. Germline CDR1 SNHLY, CDR2 FYNNEI. J was trimmed by 7 bases and V by 7 bases; bases with no gene match: 9. The CDR3 covers 14 residues. The CDR3 DNA follows: TGTGCCAGCACCCAAGTCGCGGGGGTCGGGGAGCTGTTTTTT. Translated, it gives CASTQVAGVGELFF.

In this sample, this clone turned up once. The V call is TRBV25-1, the J call TRBJ2-2; no reliable D call. This CDR3 is built from 14 residues. V was clipped by 4 bases and J by 5 bases, with 11 bases between them. From germline, CDR1 is MGHDK and CDR2 SYGVNS. The CDR3 bases are TGTGCCAGCAGTGGGCAAGTCGGGACCGGGGAGCTGTTTTTT. This codes for CASSGQVGTGELFF. The entire variable domain, with the rest obtained from reference TRBV25-1 and TRBJ2-2, is as follows: EADIYQTPRYLVIGTGKKITLECSQTMGHDKMYWYQQDPGMELHLIHYSYGVNSTEKGDLSSESTVSRIRTEHFPLTLESARPSHTSQYLCASSGQVGTGELFFGEGSRLTVL.

The chain links TRBV15 to TRBJ2-5; tentative D call: TRBD2 (6 bases). CDR3 length: 14 residues. Looked up from germline, CDR1 is LNHNV and CDR2 is YYDKDF (reference sequence). Deletions cut 6 bases from V and 5 bases from J, with 16 bases between. CDR3 sequence: CATRKDFGGETQYF. In DNA, the CDR3 is TGTGCCACCAGAAAGGACTTTGGAGGGGAGACCCAGTACTTC.

The rearrangement links TRBV11-2 to TRBJ1-1, with D unclear. Germline V lookup: CDR1 SGHAT, CDR2 FQNNGV. V lost 4 bases and J lost 1, with 22 bases in between. This CDR3 is 18 amino acids long. The CDR3 sequence is CASSSVGGVFRTNTEAFF. CDR3 bases: TGTGCCAGCAGCTCCGTGGGCGGGGTGTTTCGGACGAACACTGAAGCTTTCTTT.

The chain recombines TRBV4-2 with TRBJ2-1, with 7 bases matching TRBD2. Germline values: CDR1 LGHNA, CDR2 YNFKEQ. Trimming cost V 1 base and J 6 bases; bases outside gene matches: 9. The CDR3 is 16 amino acids. This CDR3 reads CASSQVVAGESNEQFF. The CDR3 DNA reads TGTGCCAGCAGCCAAGTGGTGGCGGGGGAGTCCAATGAGCAGTTCTTC.

This clone has more than one count but fewer than ten. The chain combines TRBV5-4 with TRBJ2-1, with 7 bases identical to TRBD1. Germline CDR1 reads SGHNT; CDR2 reads YYREEE (reference sequence). This CDR3 spans 13 amino acids. The ends lost 7 bases at V and 4 bases at J; junction bases unmatched: 5. The CDR3 nucleotides read TGTGCCAGCCACGGGACAGCTTACAATGAGCAGTTCTTC. Translated: CASHGTAYNEQFF.

V gene TRBV18 combines with J gene TRBJ2-1; 11 bases line up with TRBD2. The CDR3 consists of 15 residues. The ends lost 0 bases at V and 8 bases at J; junction bases unmatched: 3. Germline V gives CDR1 KGHSH, CDR2 LQKENI. Here the CDR3 DNA reads TGTGCCAGCTCACCACCACTAGCGGGGGAGGATGAGCAGTTCTTC. This gives the protein CASSPPLAGEDEQFF.

The table lists this clone with a few counts. The genes are TRBV4-3 and TRBJ2-3, with 10 bases lining up with TRBD2. The CDR3 is 16 amino acids. The germline V gene has CDR1 LGHNA and CDR2 YSLEER. Trimming took 4 bases from V and 3 from J; bases not matched to a gene: 7. The CDR3 spells CASSPISGGITDTQYF. The CDR3 bases are TGCGCCAGCAGCCCCATTAGCGGGGGGATTACAGATACGCAGTATTTT.

V usage is TRBV5-8 and J usage is TRBJ1-4, with no clear D. Germline CDR1 is SGHTS and CDR2 is YDEGEE. The CDR3 is 16 amino acids. Trimming shortened V by 0 bases and J by 0 bases, and 9 bases separated the two germline ends. CDR3 residues: CASSLGIGATNEKLFF. CDR3 coding DNA: TGTGCCAGCAGCTTGGGAATAGGAGCAACTAATGAAAAACTGTTTTTT.

The chain has TRBV7-2 and TRBJ2-2; 8 bases map to TRBD2. CDR1 and CDR2 from the germline V gene are SGHTA and FQGNSA. The trim removed 1 base at V and 3 bases at J, leaving 7 bases unmatched. The CDR3 runs 17 residues. The CDR3 bases are TGTGCCAGCAGCTTAGTTTCGGGGGGGCATGACACCGGGGAGCTGTTTTTT. This sequence encodes CASSLVSGGHDTGELFF.

The chain recombines TRBV7-2 with TRBJ2-1, with 8 bases fitting TRBD2. The junction had 15 bases not matched to a gene; V was cut back by 8 bases and J by 3 bases. Germline lookup yields CDR1 SGHTA and CDR2 FQGNSA. This CDR3 has 17 amino acids. This CDR3 is CASPTGAPGLVYNEQFF. CDR3 in DNA: TGTGCCAGCCCCACTGGGGCCCCGGGACTAGTCTACAATGAGCAGTTCTTC.